The present TCR beta chain was sequenced within a study of cytomegalovirus exposure and HLA in healthy donors. The PCR made use of 60 Vbeta and 13 Jbeta primers. Profiled with immunoSEQ multiplex PCR; TCRdb holds only in-frame clones, not every one. The top ten clones hold around 1.5% of a sample with fewer than 200,000 clones, more than 70% of them seen once. V trimming: 3 bases; J trimming: 3 bases; junction bases outside the gene matches: 6. Germline CDR1 reads SGHNT; CDR2 reads YYREEE (reference sequence). This CDR3 has 17 amino acids. The chain joins TRBV5-4 to TRBJ2-2, with 12 positions matching TRBD2. The sample was PBMCs. The receptor was isolated from a girl aged 10 to 17 in good health and CMV-seronegative. CDR3 loop: CASSSTSGGLHTGELFF. Written as DNA, the CDR3 is TGTGCCAGCAGCTCGACTAGCGGGGGCCTACACACCGGGGAGCTGTTTTTT.